This T cell receptor beta chain comes out of a study of human T cells and chemical hapten exposure (dated by TCRdb to the early 2020s). Background for the entire study: For sensitization, 2% DPC in acetone was applied to a 2 cm by 2 cm area of upper inner arm skin. Throughout the roughly 24-week study period, patients were also given weekly therapeutic DPC doses on the scalp. Patch tests used Finn chambers with 0.01% DPC on the upper back, scored after 6 days by International Contact Dermatitis Research Group standards. Most of the patients in the cohort were female, and the cohort covered alopecia areata with under or over 50% scalp involvement, alopecia totalis and alopecia universalis. The libraries were sequenced as a pool, and the TCR yield per sample differed mostly because of small variations in library volumes within the pool. In alopecia patients, the study followed how the peripheral blood TCR repertoire changed in vivo over primary and secondary sensitization to diphenylcyclopropenone (DPC), a hapten. Blood samples were taken from patients before sensitization (week 0) and at 2, 6 and about 24 weeks after DPC sensitization. Roughly 30 alopecia patients provided blood for TCR sequencing at one to four time points (pre-sensitization, 2, 6 and 24 weeks).

Points on this clonotype: Its antigen is still unknown. Within one base of it there is no much larger clone, and no base qualities were kept.

Reading the label with the study, this specimen's time point is: patch test 1, 2 weeks after DPC sensitization. In the paper's terms, the treatment or condition label means: therapeutic diphenylcyclopropenone sensitization with weekly scalp DPC. At each patch-test visit, blood was drawn before the patch test was applied. To be eligible, patients had to be aged 18 to 70, diagnosed with alopecia and judged suitable for DPC therapy, while pregnant patients were excluded. Total RNA was extracted from unfractionated whole blood collected in Tempus Blood RNA tubes. Trimming leaves V shorter by 10 bases and J shorter by 8 bases, with the junction holding 11 bases beyond the gene matches. For CDR1 and CDR2, the germline V gene lists SGHNT and YENEEA. From the cysteine up to the phenylalanine, the CDR3 has a length of 13 residues. The retained sequence is limited to the CDR3, 39 bases, with the frame set at the first base.

Libraries were prepared through RACE. Instrument on record: NextSeq 500. Library preparation attached unique molecular identifiers to individual cDNA molecules for quantitative, reproducible TCR counting. Both TCR alpha and TCR beta chains were sequenced from each blood RNA sample. Per the source publication's procedure: A median of about 100,000 TCRs per sample was observed, with a range of 23,224 to 690,600. V, J and CDR3 annotation of the TCR reads was performed with the Decombinator software suite. To make PS versus PT1 abundance plots, every sample was subsampled to the same number of TCRs (28,000). Expanded TCRs were defined as absent before sensitization and observed at least eight times at the 2-week time point. TCRdb applied fastp at Q25 and MiXCR to the public reads, then kept only in-frame beta chains. Entries that share a CDR3 protein sequence are merged under the most common genes and DNA. TCRdb's processing, not the authors', yielded these V and J calls. This sample lists under 85,000 distinct CDR3 sequences; about a tenth were detected once. Of the sample, roughly 1.4% is held by the ten largest clones.

Results and caveats for the whole study, not just this receptor: Alopecia, a presumed autoimmune disease, was present in all patients, so the immune response of the patients might differ from that of healthy individuals. After repeated subsampling, changes were observed in the strength of the expansion versus patch-test correlation and in the threshold at which the correlation became significant. Expanded TCRs formed significantly more large CDR3 similarity clusters than pre-sensitization or healthy control sets, consistent with antigen-driven responses. DPC sensitization did not change the number of TCRs with a frequency above 1 in 1000, and there was no evidence of changes in global repertoire structure. The number of PT1 expanded TCRs positively correlated with patch test score, significant at thresholds 8, 16 and 32 but not 4.

The sequencing here drew on whole blood, taken in connection with sensitization to the hapten diphenylcyclopropenone (DPC). The clonotype comes from a woman in her 50s with alopecia areata. Some clones in this sample may be carry-over from other donors' samples. The rearranged chain carries TRBV11-3 and TRBJ2-1, with 7 middle bases fitting TRBD2. The bases read TGTGCCACATCGTGGGAGGGCCCGGATGAGCAGTTCTTC. Its amino acids are CATSWEGPDEQFF. With all but the CDR3 taken from the reference TRBV11-3 and TRBJ2-1 genes, the full variable domain is: EAGVVQSPRYKIIEKKQPVAFWCNPISGHNTLYWYLQNLGQGPELLIRYENEEAVDDSQLPKDRFSAERLKGVDSTLKIQPAELGDSAVYLCATSWEGPDEQFFGPGTRLTVL.